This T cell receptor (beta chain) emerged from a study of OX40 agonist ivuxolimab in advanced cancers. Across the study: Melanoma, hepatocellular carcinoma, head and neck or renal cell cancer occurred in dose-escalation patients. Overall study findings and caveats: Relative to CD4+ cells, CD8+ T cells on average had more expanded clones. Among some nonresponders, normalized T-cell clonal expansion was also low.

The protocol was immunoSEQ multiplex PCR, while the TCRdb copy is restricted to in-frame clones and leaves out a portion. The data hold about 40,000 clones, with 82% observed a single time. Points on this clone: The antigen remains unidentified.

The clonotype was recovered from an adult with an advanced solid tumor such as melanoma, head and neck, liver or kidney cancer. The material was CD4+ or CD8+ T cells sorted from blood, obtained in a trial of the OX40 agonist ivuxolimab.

In DNA, the CDR3 is TGTGCCAGCAGCCGGGACGGAAGCTCCTACAATGAGCAGTTCTTC. Protein product: CASSRDGSSYNEQFF. The chain carries TRBV7-9 and TRBJ2-1; D could derive from TRBD1 or TRBD2 (5 bases each). The CDR3 is 15 amino acids. Germline V gene data show CDR1 as SEHNR and CDR2 as FQNEAQ (reference sequence). With 5 bases removed from V and 0 bases from J, the gap between germline ends came to 11 bases.